This T cell receptor beta chain originates from a study of CD8 T cells in ankylosing spondylitis. Overall study results and limits: Seemingly distinctive of ankylosing spondylitis blood was a TCR beta motif formed by eight highly homologous variants.

This clonotype was found a few times. The antigen is not known. Looked up from germline, CDR1 is ENHRY and CDR2 is SYGVKD. CDR3 size: 13 residues. Trimming took 0 bases from V and 4 from J, leaving 7 bases between them. Making use of molecular barcodes, quantitative 5'-RACE generated TCR beta libraries. TCRdb reprocessed the 5' RACE reads via MiXCR and lists one record per CDR3 protein. The repertoire holds some 220,000 distinct CDR3 sequences, with about 7% as singletons. V is TRBV10-3 and J is TRBJ2-7; D not resolved. Sequencing used blood, either unsorted or a sorted T cell fraction (not recorded which). The TCR sequence derives from a male donor with ankylosing spondylitis. The CDR3 spells CAISESGGYEQYF. As DNA, the CDR3 is TGTGCCATCAGTGAGTCTGGTGGTTACGAGCAGTACTTC.